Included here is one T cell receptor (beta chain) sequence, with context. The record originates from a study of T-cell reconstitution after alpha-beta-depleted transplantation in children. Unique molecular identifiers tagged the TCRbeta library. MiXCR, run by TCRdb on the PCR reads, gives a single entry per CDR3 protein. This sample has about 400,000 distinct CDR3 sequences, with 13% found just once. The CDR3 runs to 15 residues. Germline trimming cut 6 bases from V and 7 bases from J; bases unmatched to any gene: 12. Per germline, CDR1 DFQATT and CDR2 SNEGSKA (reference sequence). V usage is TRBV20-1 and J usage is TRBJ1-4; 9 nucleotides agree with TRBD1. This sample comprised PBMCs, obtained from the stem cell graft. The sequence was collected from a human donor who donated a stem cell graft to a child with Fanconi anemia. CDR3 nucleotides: TGCAGTGCCTCGGGACAGGGAGGATATGGTGAAAAACTGTTTTTT. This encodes CSASGQGGYGEKLFF.